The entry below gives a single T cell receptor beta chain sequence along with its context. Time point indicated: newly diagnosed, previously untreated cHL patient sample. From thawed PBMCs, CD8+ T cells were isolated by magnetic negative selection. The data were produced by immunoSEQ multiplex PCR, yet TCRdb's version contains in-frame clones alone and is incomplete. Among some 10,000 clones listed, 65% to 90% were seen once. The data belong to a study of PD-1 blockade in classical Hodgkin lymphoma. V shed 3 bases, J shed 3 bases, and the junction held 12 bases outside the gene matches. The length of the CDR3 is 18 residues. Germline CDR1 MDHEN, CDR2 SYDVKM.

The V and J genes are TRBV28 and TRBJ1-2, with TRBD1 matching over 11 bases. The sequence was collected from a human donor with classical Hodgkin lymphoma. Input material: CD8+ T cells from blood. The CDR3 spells CASSLPGQGASSDYGYTF. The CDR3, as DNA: TGTGCCAGCAGTTTGCCCGGACAGGGGGCCTCCAGTGACTATGGCTACACCTTC.